This T cell receptor beta chain was captured in a study of CD8+ T cells in alopecia areata (dated by TCRdb to the late 2010s). Study-level background: The treated patients took part in an open-label pilot trial in which moderate-to-severe alopecia areata was treated with oral tofacitinib at 5 to 10 mg twice daily. Tofacitinib was administered for 6 to 18 months, and 6 months of follow-up off drug were then conducted to assess delayed response and recurrence. The SALT score, which quantifies the percentage of affected scalp surface area, was used to measure disease severity in treated patients. To study T cell clonal expansion in alopecia areata, the researchers applied high-throughput TCRbeta sequencing to both the C3H/HeJ mouse model and human patients. On the human side, TCRbeta sequencing was run on scalp tissue and on sorted CD4+ and CD8+ peripheral blood T cells from healthy controls and from alopecia areata patients with either patchy or totalis/universalis disease. Biopsies were taken from tofacitinib-treated patients at baseline and at 4 and 24 weeks of treatment, and a later scalp biopsy was taken in several of the tofacitinib-treated patients. Scalp clonality was compared among normal scalp (n=4), patchy alopecia areata scalp (n=8), and alopecia totalis/universalis scalp (n=8). RNA was obtained with the PAXgene miRNA kit for fixed scalp, the miRNeasy kit for PBMCs, and the RNeasy kit for mouse skin. TCRbeta CDR3 regions were amplified by immunoSEQ multiplex PCR with 35 Vbeta forward and 13 Jbeta reverse primers.

The treatment or condition label here, explained by the study, means: oral pan-JAK inhibitor, 5-10 mg twice daily. Peripheral blood and lesional scalp punch biopsies were obtained from patients with alopecia areata. PBMCs were separated by density centrifugation and stained for CD3, CD4 and CD8, after which CD4+ and CD8+ T cells were sorted on a FACSAria. The library was prepared using the immunoSEQ multiplex PCR assay. To provide template for TCR sequencing, every sample had RNA extracted and reverse transcribed into cDNA. SuperScript III was used for first-strand cDNA synthesis, primed with a 2:1 mix of oligo-dT and random hexamers. A synthetic immune receptor repertoire was used to gauge amplification bias, and whatever bias remained was removed computationally. The paper's processing steps were these. Raw reads were preprocessed to remove errors, and CDR3 was defined by IMGT conventions from the conserved cysteine to phenylalanine. To get clonality, Shannon entropy was normalized by log2 of the number of productive unique TCRs and the result was subtracted from 1. CD4 or CD8 identity of scalp clones was inferred by cross-referencing scalp TCRbeta sequences with sorted blood CD4 and CD8 repertoires. In TCRdb, the immuneACCESS table is reduced to in-frame sequences with V and J assigned. These tables do not hold every clone; where another copy was compared, an unresolved V gene accounts for under half, and the others remain unexplained. The V and J calls and clone size were taken over from that table, and D and trimming were inferred from the DNA. Here the sample has some 200,000 clones; 40% to 55% occur a single time. Of the sample, 2.6% falls within the top ten clones.

Results and caveats for the whole study, not just this receptor: During tofacitinib treatment, many expanded lesional clones stuck around in both scalp and blood, and this persistence may partly explain why relapse happens after treatment is stopped. Tofacitinib significantly decreased scalp clonality and the number of expanded CD8+ clones among the top 100 scalp clones. Because the treated cohort was small and included a single nonresponder, larger studies are needed to assess links between baseline CD8+ expansion and response. Lesional scalp, especially in alopecia totalis/universalis, showed higher clonality and more expanded CD8+ clones than normal scalp, suggesting antigenic drive. Resident alphabeta T cells in normal human skin are also sequenced, complicating scalp TCR repertoire analysis, unlike mouse skin dominated by gammadelta T cells. TCR sequences shared between patients were less clear than in mice, possibly partly because of HLA diversity in the patient population.

Reading the germline V gene (reference sequence) gives CDR1 GTSNPN and CDR2 SVGIG. Spanning cysteine to phenylalanine, the CDR3 consists of 12 amino acids. CDR3 DNA only is kept here, 36 bases in frame from base 1. Note on this clone: This clone's antigen is unknown. Base qualities were left out, and no much larger clone turns up one base away.

The receptor comes from a human donor with alopecia areata. The chain uses TRBV30 and TRBJ2-5; the D gene is not confidently resolved. The end of the DNA fits TRBJ2-7 better, so the J call may be wrong. Source: CD4+ T cells sorted from blood, taken at approximately week 37, from a patient treated with tofacitinib. The sequenced DNA: TGTGCCTGGAGTGTACAACCTTACGAGCAGTACTTC. Its protein product is CAWSVQPYEQYF.